The 14 T cell receptor beta chains in this list originate from one sample, sequenced in a study of a mutant IDH1 vaccine in newly diagnosed glioma. The antigens these receptors bind are not known. The time point was: week 47, end of study. Alongside topical imiquimod, each dose of vaccine comprised 300 ug of mutant IDH1 20-mer peptide. Repertoires were generated with immunoSEQ multiplex PCR, while TCRdb's copy carries only in-frame clones and drops some. The top ten hold roughly 0.78% of the sample, which has about 94,000 clones, roughly 86% seen once. The material was PBMCs, obtained from a glioma patient whose treatment included an IDH1 peptide vaccine. These receptors all come from a woman between 50 and 59 years old with glioma.

The chain links TRBV11-3 to TRBJ1-1; D ambiguous. The germline gives CDR1 SGHNT, CDR2 YENEEA. Trimming stripped 0 bases from V and 2 bases from J, with 7 bases between. The CDR3 is 14 residues long. The CDR3 is CASSLDGVNTEAFF. The CDR3 nucleotides are TGTGCCAGCAGCTTAGATGGGGTCAACACTGAAGCTTTCTTT.

This clone has just one count. The genes are TRBV19 and TRBJ1-5; tentatively, D is TRBD1 (6 bases). V dropped 4 bases and J dropped 5 bases, with 9 bases sitting between them. Germline CDR1 and CDR2: LNHDA and SQIVND (reference sequence). The CDR3 has 13 amino acids. CDR3 bases: TGTGCCAGTAGTACCCGACAGGATCAGCCCCAGCATTTT. Translating gives CASSTRQDQPQHF.

V usage is TRBV7-6 and J usage is TRBJ1-2; a possible D gene is TRBD1 (5 bases). In germline, CDR1 is SGHVS, CDR2 FNYEAQ. The CDR3 has 17 residues. Trimming cost V 3 bases and J 4 bases, with 21 bases left between them. CDR3 loop: CASSLGTPLDGGYGYTF. Here the CDR3 DNA reads TGTGCCAGCAGCTTGGGAACGCCGCTAGACGGGGGCTATGGCTACACCTTC.

The chain couples TRBV27 to TRBJ1-5; TRBD1 matches at 7 bases. Germline lookup yields CDR1 MNHEY and CDR2 SMNVEV (reference sequence). V gave up 5 bases and J gave up 4 bases; unmatched junction bases: 8. The CDR3 loop spans 15 amino acids. CDR3 in amino acids: CASSPLDRTNQPQHF. CDR3 nucleotides: TGTGCCAGCAGTCCCCTGGACAGGACAAATCAGCCCCAGCATTTT.

The CDR3 spells CASSAGTGNEQFF. The CDR3 coding sequence is TGCGCCAGCAGTGCTGGGACAGGGAATGAGCAGTTCTTC. The chain has TRBV10-1 and TRBJ2-1; 9 nucleotides agree with TRBD1. CDR1 and CDR2 (germline): WNHNN, SYGVQD (reference sequence). CDR3 length equals 13 residues. J gave up 7 bases and V 4 bases, and 2 bases lay outside the gene matches.

V and J are TRBV28 and TRBJ2-6; TRBD2 matches 11 bases. Germline CDR1 MDHEN, CDR2 SYDVKM. Trimming at V came to 5 bases and at J to 4 bases, leaving 13 bases not matched to a gene. This CDR3 is built from 19 residues. CDR3 region: CASSPQVAGGPGGANVLTF. The CDR3, as DNA: TGTGCCAGCAGTCCGCAAGTAGCGGGAGGGCCGGGAGGGGCCAACGTCCTGACTTTC.

The chain uses TRBV18 and TRBJ2-3; D perhaps matches TRBD1 (5 bases). The CDR3 spans 17 residues. Trimming shortened V by 3 bases and J by 2 bases, and 18 bases separated the two germline ends. Germline loops: CDR1 KGHSH, CDR2 LQKENI. This chain's CDR3 is CASSPRQGPYLTDTQYF. In nucleotides, the CDR3 is TGTGCCAGCTCACCCAGGCAGGGCCCATACCTCACAGATACGCAGTATTTT.

The chain joins TRBV5-5 to TRBJ1-4; no firm D call. Trimming removed 3 bases at V and 14 bases at J, with 8 bases between. Germline V gene lookup returns CDR1 SGHKS and CDR2 YYEKEE (reference sequence). This CDR3 is built from 10 residues. The CDR3 region has the DNA TGTGCCAGCAGCTCCGCCCAGCTGTTTTTT. As protein: CASSSAQLFF.

Only one count was recorded for this clone. The chain combines TRBV16 with TRBJ2-1; TRBD2 is a possible D gene (6 bases). The CDR3 runs to 17 residues. Germline V gene lookup returns CDR1 KGHSY and CDR2 FQNENV. Trimming removed 0 bases at V and 3 bases at J, with 15 bases between. The CDR3 DNA reads as TGTGCCAGCAGCCAATCGATTGCGGGACTCCGCTACAATGAGCAGTTCTTC. Translation: CASSQSIAGLRYNEQFF.

The chain links TRBV6-5 to TRBJ2-7; D gene unclear. This CDR3 is 14 amino acids long. Trimming cost V 2 bases and J 2 bases, with 10 bases left between them. Germline loops: CDR1 MNHEY, CDR2 SVGAGI. The CDR3 sequence: CASSYRTDAYEQYF. The CDR3 bases are TGTGCCAGCAGTTACCGAACGGACGCCTACGAGCAGTACTTC.

This chain joins TRBV7-9 and TRBJ2-2; 8 nucleotides line up with TRBD1. CDR3 size: 15 residues. V was clipped by 4 bases and J by 0 bases; unmatched bases: 1. Germline CDR1 SEHNR, CDR2 FQNEAQ (reference sequence). Written as DNA, the CDR3 is TGTGCCAGCAGCTCGGGACAGGCGAACACCGGGGAGCTGTTTTTT. Encoded protein: CASSSGQANTGELFF.

V is TRBV18 and J is TRBJ2-7; 9 bases map to TRBD2. The length of the CDR3 is 17 residues. V dropped 4 bases and J dropped 2; count of bases not matched to a gene: 12. Germline CDR1 KGHSH, CDR2 LQKENI. This chain's CDR3 is CASSRLTPGTSPYEQYF. CDR3 DNA sequence: TGTGCCAGCTCACGACTGACACCCGGGACTAGCCCCTACGAGCAGTACTTC. Looking up the rest from reference TRBV18 and TRBJ2-7 gives the full variable domain: NAGVMQNPRHLVRRRGQEARLRCSPMKGHSHVYWYRQLPEEGLKFMVYLQKENIIDESGMPKERFSAEFPKEGPSILRIQQVVRGDSAAYFCASSRLTPGTSPYEQYFGPGTRLTVT.

The chain combines TRBV5-1 with TRBJ2-7, with a tentative D call TRBD1 (7 bases). V lost 2 bases and J lost 3, with 12 bases in between. There are 14 residues in the CDR3. In germline, CDR1 is SGHRS, CDR2 YFSETQ. CDR3 loop: CASSFRGAVYEQYF. DNA of the CDR3: TGCGCCAGCAGCTTCAGGGGGGCCGTCTACGAGCAGTACTTC.

The J gene is TRBJ2-7, the V gene TRBV6-5; a possible D gene is TRBD1 (5 bases). The CDR3 has 12 amino acids. Germline V lookup: CDR1 MNHEY, CDR2 SVGAGI. Trimming took off 5 bases at V and 7 bases at J, with 12 bases between the two ends. This CDR3 is CASSEPGLEQYF. In nucleotides, the CDR3 is TGTGCCAGCAGTGAACCAGGGCTAGAGCAGTACTTC.